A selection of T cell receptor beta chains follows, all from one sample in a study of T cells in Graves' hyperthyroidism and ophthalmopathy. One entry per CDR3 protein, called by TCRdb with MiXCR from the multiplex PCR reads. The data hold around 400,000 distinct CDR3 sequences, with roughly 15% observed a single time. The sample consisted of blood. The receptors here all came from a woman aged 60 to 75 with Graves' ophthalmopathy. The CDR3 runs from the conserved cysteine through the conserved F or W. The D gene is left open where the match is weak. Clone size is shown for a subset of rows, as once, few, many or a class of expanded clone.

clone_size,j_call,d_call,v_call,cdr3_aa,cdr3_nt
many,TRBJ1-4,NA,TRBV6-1,CASSRGSTVEKLFF,TGTGCCAGCAGTCGTGGGTCGACAGTGGAAAAACTGTTTTTT
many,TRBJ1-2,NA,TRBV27,CASSPLGQYYGYTF,TGTGCCAGCAGCCCCCTGGGGCAGTACTATGGCTACACCTTC
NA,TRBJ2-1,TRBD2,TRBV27,CASSFAGVSDEQFF,TGTGCCAGCAGTTTTGCGGGAGTAAGTGATGAGCAGTTCTTC
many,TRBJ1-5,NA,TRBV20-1,CSAPPSLEGQPQHF,TGCAGTGCTCCTCCTTCCCTGGAGGGACAGCCCCAGCATTTT
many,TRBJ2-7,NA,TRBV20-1,CSITGAAGLFYEQYF,TGCAGCATCACAGGGGCAGCGGGCCTTTTCTACGAGCAGTACTTC
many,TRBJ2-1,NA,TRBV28,CASSTNNEQFF,TGTGCCAGCAGTACGAACAATGAGCAGTTCTTC
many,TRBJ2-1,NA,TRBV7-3,CASSLMTGFYNEQFF,TGTGCCAGCAGCCTGATGACGGGATTCTACAATGAGCAGTTCTTC
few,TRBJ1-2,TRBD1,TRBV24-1,CATSDPTGSGGYTF,TGTGCCACCAGTGACCCGACAGGGAGCGGGGGCTACACCTTC
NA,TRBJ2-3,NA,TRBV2,CASNGRRGDTQYF,TGTGCCAGCAACGGACGACGGGGAGATACGCAGTATTTT
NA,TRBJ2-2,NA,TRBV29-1,CSVEFTPGELFF,TGCAGCGTTGAGTTTACACCCGGGGAGCTGTTTTTT
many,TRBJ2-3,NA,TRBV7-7,CASSLNSATDTQYF,TGTGCCAGCAGCTTAAATAGCGCCACAGATACGCAGTATTTT
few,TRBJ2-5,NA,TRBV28,CASSLVLSQETQYF,TGTGCCAGCAGTTTAGTCCTTTCCCAAGAGACCCAGTACTTC
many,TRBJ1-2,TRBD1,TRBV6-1,CASSKLTGVITNYGYTF,TGTGCCAGCAGTAAACTCACAGGGGTGATCACTAACTATGGCTACACCTTC
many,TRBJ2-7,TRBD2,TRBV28,CASSLWTSGSYEQYF,TGTGCCAGCAGTTTATGGACTAGCGGGAGCTACGAGCAGTACTTC
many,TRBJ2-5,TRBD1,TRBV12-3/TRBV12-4,CASRDQGDRETQYF,TGTGCCAGCAGGGACCAGGGGGACCGGGAGACCCAGTACTTC
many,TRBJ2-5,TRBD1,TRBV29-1,CSVWTGSQETQYF,TGCAGCGTTTGGACAGGGTCCCAAGAGACCCAGTACTTC
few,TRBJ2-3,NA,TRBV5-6,CASSPGELGVWNTQYF,TGTGCCAGCAGCCCGGGGGAACTAGGGGTGTGGAATACGCAGTATTTT
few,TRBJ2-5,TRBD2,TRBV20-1,CSANSGVRQETQYF,TGCAGTGCCAACAGCGGGGTTCGGCAAGAGACCCAGTACTTC
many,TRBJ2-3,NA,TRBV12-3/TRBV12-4,CASTHPPRRTQYF,TGTGCCAGCACTCATCCGCCCCGGCGGACGCAGTATTTT
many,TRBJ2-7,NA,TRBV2,CASSEEIIYEQYF,TGTGCCAGCAGTGAGGAGATCATCTACGAGCAGTACTTC
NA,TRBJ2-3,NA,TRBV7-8,CASSPIIPYRSSTDTQYF,TGTGCCAGCAGCCCGATCATACCCTACAGGTCTAGCACAGATACGCAGTATTTT
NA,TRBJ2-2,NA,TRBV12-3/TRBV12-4,CASSLAQGTGELFF,TGTGCCAGCAGTTTAGCCCAGGGCACCGGGGAGCTGTTTTTT
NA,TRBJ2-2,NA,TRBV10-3,CAISDSGHRIGELFF,TGTGCCATCAGTGATTCGGGACATAGAATCGGGGAGCTGTTTTTT
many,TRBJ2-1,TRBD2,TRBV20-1,CSARSTSSQFF,TGCAGTGCTAGATCGACTAGCTCGCAGTTCTTC
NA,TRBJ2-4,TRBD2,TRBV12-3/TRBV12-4,CASRPLAGDNIQYF,TGTGCCAGCAGGCCACTAGCGGGAGACAACATTCAGTACTTC
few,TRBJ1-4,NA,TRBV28,CASSWDGGNEKLFF,TGTGCCAGCAGTTGGGATGGGGGGAATGAAAAACTGTTTTTT
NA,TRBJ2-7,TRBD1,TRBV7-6,CASSSNNRGLDEQYF,TGTGCCAGCAGCTCAAATAACAGGGGGCTCGACGAGCAGTACTTC
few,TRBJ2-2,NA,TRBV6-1,CASSGRGGYTGELFF,TGTGCCAGCAGTGGGAGGGGGGGATACACCGGGGAGCTGTTTTTT
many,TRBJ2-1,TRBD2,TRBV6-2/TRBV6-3,CASLLIPGTSDNEQFF,TGTGCCAGCCTGCTTATTCCCGGGACTAGCGACAATGAGCAGTTCTTC
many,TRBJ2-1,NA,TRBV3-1,CASSQRRAYNEQFF,TGTGCCAGCAGCCAGAGGCGGGCATACAATGAGCAGTTCTTC
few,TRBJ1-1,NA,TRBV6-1,CASSEARSNTEAFF,TGTGCCAGCAGTGAAGCCAGATCTAACACTGAAGCTTTCTTT
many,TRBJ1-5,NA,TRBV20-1,CSARDPAGYNQPQHF,TGCAGTGCTAGAGATCCAGCAGGGTACAATCAGCCCCAGCATTTT
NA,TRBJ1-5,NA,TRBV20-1,CSAKPREPDQPQHF,TGCAGTGCCAAGCCTCGGGAGCCCGATCAGCCCCAGCATTTT
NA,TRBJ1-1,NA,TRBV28,CASSSYGSMNTEAFF,TGTGCCAGCAGTTCTTACGGTAGTATGAACACTGAAGCTTTCTTT
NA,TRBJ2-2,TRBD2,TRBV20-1,CSARLASGNPGAGELFF,TGCAGTGCGAGATTGGCTAGCGGCAACCCCGGCGCCGGGGAGCTGTTTTTT
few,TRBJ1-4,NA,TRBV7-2,CASSFGVAGTEKLFF,TGTGCCAGCAGCTTCGGGGTGGCAGGGACTGAAAAACTGTTTTTT
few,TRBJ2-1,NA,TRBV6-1,CASSWEASYNEQFF,TGTGCCAGCAGTTGGGAGGCCTCCTACAATGAGCAGTTCTTC
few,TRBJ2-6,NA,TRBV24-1,CATSDLMHSGANVLTF,TGTGCCACCAGTGACTTGATGCACTCTGGGGCCAACGTCCTGACTTTC
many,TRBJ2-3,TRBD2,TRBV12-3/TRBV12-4,CASSRQRGRDTQYF,TGTGCCAGCAGTCGACAGCGGGGGAGGGATACGCAGTATTTT
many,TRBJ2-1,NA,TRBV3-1,CASSQVAGYNEQFF,TGTGCCAGCAGCCAAGTTGCGGGGTACAATGAGCAGTTCTTC
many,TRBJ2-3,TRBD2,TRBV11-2,CASGRLAGVIDTQYF,TGTGCCAGCGGACGACTAGCGGGAGTGATAGATACGCAGTATTTT
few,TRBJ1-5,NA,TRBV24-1,CATSVRGDQPQHF,TGTGCCACCAGTGTCCGGGGAGATCAACCCCAGCATTTT
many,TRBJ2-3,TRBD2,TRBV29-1,CSVSLTSGKGDTQYF,TGCAGCGTTAGTCTAACTAGCGGAAAAGGAGATACGCAGTATTTT
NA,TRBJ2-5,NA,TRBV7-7,CASSLSGRGQETQYF,TGTGCCAGCAGCTTAAGTGGCAGGGGTCAAGAGACCCAGTACTTC
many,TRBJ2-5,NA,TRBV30,CAWSGDYKETQYF,TGTGCCTGGAGTGGAGACTACAAAGAGACCCAGTACTTC
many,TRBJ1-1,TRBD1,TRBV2,CASSRQGLNTEAFF,TGTGCCAGCAGCCGACAGGGACTGAACACTGAAGCTTTCTTT
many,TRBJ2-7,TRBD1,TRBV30,CAWSVGRGPYEQYF,TGTGCCTGGAGTGTTGGAAGGGGGCCCTACGAGCAGTACTTC
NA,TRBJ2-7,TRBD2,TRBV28,CASTTRLAGGPRWEQYF,TGTGCCAGCACCACCCGGCTAGCGGGAGGCCCTAGATGGGAGCAGTACTTC
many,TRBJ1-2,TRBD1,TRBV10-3,CAISGTGQNGYTF,TGTGCCATCAGTGGGACGGGACAGAATGGCTACACCTTC
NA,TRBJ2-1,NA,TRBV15,CATSRDYVGTSSYNEQFF,TGTGCCACCAGCAGAGATTACGTGGGCACCAGCTCCTACAATGAGCAGTTCTTC
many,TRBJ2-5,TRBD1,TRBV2,CASSQQGAGQETQYF,TGTGCCAGCAGTCAACAGGGGGCAGGGCAAGAGACCCAGTACTTC
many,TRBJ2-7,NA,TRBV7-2,CASSSPSGTHYEQYF,TGTGCCAGCAGCTCGCCCTCCGGGACCCATTACGAGCAGTACTTC
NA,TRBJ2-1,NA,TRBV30,CAWSVQAIEQFF,TGTGCCTGGAGTGTACAGGCCATTGAGCAGTTCTTC
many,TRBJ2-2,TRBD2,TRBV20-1,CSARAGGRSTGELFF,TGCAGTGCCCGAGCGGGAGGGAGGAGCACCGGGGAGCTGTTTTTT
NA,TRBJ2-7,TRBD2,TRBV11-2,CASSPGGGVEQYF,TGTGCCAGCAGCCCCGGGGGGGGCGTCGAGCAGTACTTC
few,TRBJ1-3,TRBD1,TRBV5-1,CASSFGQVGSGNTIYF,TGCGCCAGCAGCTTCGGACAGGTTGGGTCTGGAAACACCATATATTTT
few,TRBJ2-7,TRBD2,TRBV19,CASSPELAGARNEQYF,TGTGCCAGTAGCCCGGAACTAGCGGGAGCTCGGAACGAGCAGTACTTC
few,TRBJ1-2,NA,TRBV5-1,CASSLGGGNYGYTF,TGCGCCAGCAGCTTAGGCGGAGGGAACTATGGCTACACCTTC
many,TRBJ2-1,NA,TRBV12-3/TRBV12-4,CASSPGGPARHEQFF,TGTGCCAGCAGCCCCGGTGGACCCGCGAGGCATGAGCAGTTCTTC